What follows is one T cell receptor (beta chain) and its context. These data belong to a study of blood T cell repertoires in COVID-19. Study details: Sources were T cells, B-cell-depleted T cells, or PBMCs; the material itself was cDNA or gDNA.

V dropped 3 bases and J dropped 6 bases, with 17 bases sitting between them. Germline assignment: CDR1 SGHRS and CDR2 YFSETQ. CDR3 length equals 15 residues. Cohort 3 donors were reported recovered after two negative PCRs, clearance, or symptom resolution. The data were produced by immunoSEQ multiplex PCR, yet TCRdb's version contains in-frame clones alone and is incomplete. Of about 260,000 clones in the sample, approximately 85% are singletons; the top ten hold around 2%. The chain has TRBV5-1 and TRBJ2-3; D perhaps matches TRBD1 (5 bases). Sequencing was performed on PBMCs or T cells enriched from blood (not recorded which). The clonotype was recovered from a woman aged 45-60 years who had recovered from COVID-19. The CDR3 loop is CASSWVGETYDTQYF. The CDR3 DNA reads as TGCGCCAGCAGCTGGGTAGGGGAAACATACGATACGCAGTATTTT.